The text below deals with one TCR beta chain. Produced via immunoSEQ multiplex PCR; TCRdb's table is partial and in-frame only. The sample records about 110,000 clones, over 75% being singletons. The sample belongs to a study of T cell responses to AZD1222 COVID-19 vaccine. Turning to the study itself: Pooled samples include second doses given at about 4 or 12 weeks.

The sequence was obtained from an adult in good health. Sequenced material: peripheral blood, taken on day 0 of AZD1222 vaccination.

The DNA for the CDR3 is TGTGCCAGCAGCTTAGGGCGGAATGTGTTGTTCTTC. It codes for CASSLGRNVLFF. The chain is built from TRBV7-8 and TRBJ2-1; D uncertain. Germline lookup yields CDR1 SGHVS and CDR2 FQNEAQ. With 1 base removed from V and 15 bases from J, the gap between germline ends came to 13 bases. This CDR3 contains 12 residues. The whole variable domain, filled in from reference TRBV7-8 and TRBJ2-1, reads GAGVSQSPRYKVAKRGQDVALRCDPISGHVSLFWYQQALGQGPEFLTYFQNEAQLDKSGLPSDRFFAERPEGSVSTLKIQRTQQEDSAVYLCASSLGRNVLFFGPGTRLTVL.